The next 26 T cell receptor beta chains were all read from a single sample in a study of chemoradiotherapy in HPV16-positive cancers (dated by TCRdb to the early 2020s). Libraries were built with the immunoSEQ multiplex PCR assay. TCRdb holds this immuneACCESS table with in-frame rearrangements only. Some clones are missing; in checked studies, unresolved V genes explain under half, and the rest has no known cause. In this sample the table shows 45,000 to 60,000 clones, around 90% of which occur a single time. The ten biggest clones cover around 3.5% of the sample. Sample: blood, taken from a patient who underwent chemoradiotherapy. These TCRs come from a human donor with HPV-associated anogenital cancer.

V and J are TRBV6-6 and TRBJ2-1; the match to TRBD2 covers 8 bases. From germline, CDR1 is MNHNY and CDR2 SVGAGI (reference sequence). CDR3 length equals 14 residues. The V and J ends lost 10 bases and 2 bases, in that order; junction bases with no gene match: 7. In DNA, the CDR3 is TGTGCCATCCAGTACGGGGGGGCCTACAATGAGCAGTTCTTC. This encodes CAIQYGGAYNEQFF.

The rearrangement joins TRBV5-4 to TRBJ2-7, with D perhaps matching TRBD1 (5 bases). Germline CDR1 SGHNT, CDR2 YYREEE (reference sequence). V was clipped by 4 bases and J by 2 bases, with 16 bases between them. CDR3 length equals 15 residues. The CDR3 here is CASSILQETAYEQYF. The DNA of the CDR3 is TGTGCCAGCAGCATCCTGCAAGAGACAGCCTACGAGCAGTACTTC.

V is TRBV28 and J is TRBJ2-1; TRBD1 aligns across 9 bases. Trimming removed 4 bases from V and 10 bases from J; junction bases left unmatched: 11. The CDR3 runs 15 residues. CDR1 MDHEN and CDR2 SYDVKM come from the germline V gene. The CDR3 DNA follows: TGTGCCAGCAGTTCCTCGGGACAGGGATTGGGCGAGCAGTTCTTC. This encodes CASSSSGQGLGEQFF. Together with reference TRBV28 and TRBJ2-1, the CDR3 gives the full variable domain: DVKVTQSSRYLVKRTGEKVFLECVQDMDHENMFWYRQDPGLGLRLIYFSYDVKMKEKGDIPEGYSVSREKKERFSLILESASTNQTSMYLCASSSSGQGLGEQFFGPGTRLTVL.

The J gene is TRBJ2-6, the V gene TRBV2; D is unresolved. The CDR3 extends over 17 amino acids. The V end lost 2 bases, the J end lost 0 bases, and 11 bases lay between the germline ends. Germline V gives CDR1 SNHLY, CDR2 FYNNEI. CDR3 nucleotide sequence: TGTGCCAGCAGTGAAAACACTCTACCCTCTGGGGCCAACGTCCTGACTTTC. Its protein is CASSENTLPSGANVLTF.

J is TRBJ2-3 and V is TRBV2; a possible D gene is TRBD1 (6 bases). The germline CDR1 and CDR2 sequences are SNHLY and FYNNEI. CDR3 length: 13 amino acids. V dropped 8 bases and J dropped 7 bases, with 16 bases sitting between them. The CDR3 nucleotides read TGTGCCAGCGATGGGGGCAGAGAGTATACGCAGTATTTT. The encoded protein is CASDGGREYTQYF. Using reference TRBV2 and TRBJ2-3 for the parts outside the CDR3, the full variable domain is EPEVTQTPSHQVTQMGQEVILRCVPISNHLYFYWYRQILGQKVEFLVSFYNNEISEKSEIFDDQFSVERPDGSNFTLKIRSTKLEDSAMYFCASDGGREYTQYFGPGTRLTVL.

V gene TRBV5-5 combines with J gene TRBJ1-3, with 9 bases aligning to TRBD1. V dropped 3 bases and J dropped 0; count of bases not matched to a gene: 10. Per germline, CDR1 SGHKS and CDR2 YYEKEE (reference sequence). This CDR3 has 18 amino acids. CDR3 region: CASSSGTGTNLSGNTIYF. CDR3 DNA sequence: TGTGCCAGCAGCTCCGGGACAGGGACCAACCTCTCTGGAAACACCATATATTTT.

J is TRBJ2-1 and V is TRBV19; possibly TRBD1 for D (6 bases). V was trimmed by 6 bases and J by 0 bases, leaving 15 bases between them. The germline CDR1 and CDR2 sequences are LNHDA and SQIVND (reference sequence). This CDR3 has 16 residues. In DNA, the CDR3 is TGTGCCAGTAGGCATAGACAGGTGAGCTCCTACAATGAGCAGTTCTTC. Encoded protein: CASRHRQVSSYNEQFF. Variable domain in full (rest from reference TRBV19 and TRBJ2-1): DGGITQSPKYLFRKEGQNVTLSCEQNLNHDAMYWYRQDPGQGLRLIYYSQIVNDFQKGDIAEGYSVSREKKESFPLTVTSAQKNPTAFYLCASRHRQVSSYNEQFFGPGTRLTVL.

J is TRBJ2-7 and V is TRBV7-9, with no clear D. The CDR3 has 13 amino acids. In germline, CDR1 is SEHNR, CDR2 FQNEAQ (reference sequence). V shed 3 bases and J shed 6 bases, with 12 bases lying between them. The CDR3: CASSFTPLGEQYF. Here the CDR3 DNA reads TGTGCCAGCAGCTTTACACCCCTAGGCGAGCAGTACTTC.

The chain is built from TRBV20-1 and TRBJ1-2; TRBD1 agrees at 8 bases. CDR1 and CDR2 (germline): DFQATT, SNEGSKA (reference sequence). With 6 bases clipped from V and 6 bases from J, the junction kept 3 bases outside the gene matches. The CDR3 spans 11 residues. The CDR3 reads CSAQTGDGYTF. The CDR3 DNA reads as TGCAGTGCCCAGACAGGGGATGGCTACACCTTC.

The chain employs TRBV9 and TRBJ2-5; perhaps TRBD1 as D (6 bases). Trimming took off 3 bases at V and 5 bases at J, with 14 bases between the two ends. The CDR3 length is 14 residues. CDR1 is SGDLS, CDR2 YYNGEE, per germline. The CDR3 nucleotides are TGTGCCAGCAGCGGCCAGGGGACAATGGAGACCCAGTACTTC. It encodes CASSGQGTMETQYF.

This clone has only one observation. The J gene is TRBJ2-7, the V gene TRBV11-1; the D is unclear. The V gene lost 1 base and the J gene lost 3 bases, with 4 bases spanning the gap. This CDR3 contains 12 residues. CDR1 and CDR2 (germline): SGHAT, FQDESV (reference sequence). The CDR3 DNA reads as TGTGCCAGCAGCTTAGAGGGCTACGAGCAGTACTTC. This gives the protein CASSLEGYEQYF.

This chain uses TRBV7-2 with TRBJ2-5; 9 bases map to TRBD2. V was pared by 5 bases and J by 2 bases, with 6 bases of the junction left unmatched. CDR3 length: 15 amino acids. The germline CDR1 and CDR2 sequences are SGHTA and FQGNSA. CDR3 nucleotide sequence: TGTGCCAGCAGCCGTTCTAGCGGGGTTCAAGAGACCCAGTACTTC. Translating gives CASSRSSGVQETQYF.

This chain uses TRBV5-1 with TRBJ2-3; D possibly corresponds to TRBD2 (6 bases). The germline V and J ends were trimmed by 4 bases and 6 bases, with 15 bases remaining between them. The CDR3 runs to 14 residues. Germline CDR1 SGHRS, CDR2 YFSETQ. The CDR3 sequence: CASSPSVITDTQYF. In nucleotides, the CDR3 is TGCGCCAGCAGCCCTAGCGTGATAACCGATACGCAGTATTTT.

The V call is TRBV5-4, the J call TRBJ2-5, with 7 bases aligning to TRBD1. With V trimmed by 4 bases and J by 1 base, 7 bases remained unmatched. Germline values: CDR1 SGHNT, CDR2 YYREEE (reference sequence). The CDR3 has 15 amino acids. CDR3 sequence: CASSRQGQTQETQYF. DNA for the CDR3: TGTGCCAGCAGCCGGCAGGGACAGACCCAAGAGACCCAGTACTTC.

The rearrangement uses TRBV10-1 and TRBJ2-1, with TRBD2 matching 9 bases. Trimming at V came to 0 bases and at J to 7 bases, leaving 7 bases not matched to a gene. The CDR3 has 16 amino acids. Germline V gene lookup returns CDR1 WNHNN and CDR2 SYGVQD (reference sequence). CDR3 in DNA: TGCGCCAGCAGTGAGTCGGGTAGCGGGGGATATAATGAGCAGTTCTTC. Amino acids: CASSESGSGGYNEQFF.

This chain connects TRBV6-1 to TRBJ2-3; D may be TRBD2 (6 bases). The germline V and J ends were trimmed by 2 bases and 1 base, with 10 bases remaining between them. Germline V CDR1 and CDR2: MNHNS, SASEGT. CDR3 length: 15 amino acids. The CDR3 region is CASSEMAGRTDTQYF. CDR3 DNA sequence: TGTGCCAGCAGTGAAATGGCGGGGCGCACAGATACGCAGTATTTT.

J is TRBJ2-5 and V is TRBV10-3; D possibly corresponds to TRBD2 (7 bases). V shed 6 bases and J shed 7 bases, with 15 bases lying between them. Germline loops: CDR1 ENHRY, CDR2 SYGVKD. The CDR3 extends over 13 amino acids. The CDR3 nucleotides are TGTGCCATCAGAGGGGGAGGGGATGGGACCCAGTACTTC. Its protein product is CAIRGGGDGTQYF.

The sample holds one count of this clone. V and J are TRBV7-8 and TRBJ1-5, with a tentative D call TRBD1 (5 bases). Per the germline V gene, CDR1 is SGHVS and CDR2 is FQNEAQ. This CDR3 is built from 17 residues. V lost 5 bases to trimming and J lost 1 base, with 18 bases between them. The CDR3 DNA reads TGTGCCAGCAGCCAAACCCTGGTGGGGGGGAGCAATCAGCCCCAGCATTTT. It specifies CASSQTLVGGSNQPQHF.

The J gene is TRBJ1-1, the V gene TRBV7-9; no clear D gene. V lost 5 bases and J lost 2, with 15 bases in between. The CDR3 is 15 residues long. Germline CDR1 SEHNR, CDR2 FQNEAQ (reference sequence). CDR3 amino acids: CASSGETPRNTEAFF. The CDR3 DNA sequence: TGTGCCAGCAGCGGGGAGACACCACGTAACACTGAAGCTTTCTTT.

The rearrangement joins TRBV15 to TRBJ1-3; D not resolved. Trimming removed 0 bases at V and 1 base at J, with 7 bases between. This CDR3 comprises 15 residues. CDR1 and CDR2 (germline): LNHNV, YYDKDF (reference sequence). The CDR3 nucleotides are TGTGCCACCAGCAGAGATATCCAGTCTGGAAACACCATATATTTT. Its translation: CATSRDIQSGNTIYF.

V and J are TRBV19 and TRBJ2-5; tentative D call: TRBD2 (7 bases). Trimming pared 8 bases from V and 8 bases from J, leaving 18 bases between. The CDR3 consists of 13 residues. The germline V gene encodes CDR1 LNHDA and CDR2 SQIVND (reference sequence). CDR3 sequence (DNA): TGTGCCAGTCAGAGGGGGGGCCGGGAAACCCAGTACTTC. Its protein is CASQRGGRETQYF.

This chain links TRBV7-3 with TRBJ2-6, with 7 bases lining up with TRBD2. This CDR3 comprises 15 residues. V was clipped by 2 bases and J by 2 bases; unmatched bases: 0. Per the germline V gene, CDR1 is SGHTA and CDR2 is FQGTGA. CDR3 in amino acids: CASSLAGAGANVLTF. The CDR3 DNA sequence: TGTGCCAGCAGCTTAGCGGGAGCTGGGGCCAACGTCCTGACTTTC.

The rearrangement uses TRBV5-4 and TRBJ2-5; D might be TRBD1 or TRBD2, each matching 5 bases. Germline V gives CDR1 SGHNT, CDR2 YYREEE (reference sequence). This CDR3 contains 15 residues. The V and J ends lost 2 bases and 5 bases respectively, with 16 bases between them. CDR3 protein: CASSFDGMGVETQYF. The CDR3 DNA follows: TGTGCCAGCAGCTTTGATGGTATGGGGGTCGAGACCCAGTACTTC.

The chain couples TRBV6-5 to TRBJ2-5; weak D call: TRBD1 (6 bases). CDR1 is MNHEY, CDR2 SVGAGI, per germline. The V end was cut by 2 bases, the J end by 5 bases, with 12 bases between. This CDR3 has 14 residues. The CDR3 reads CASSYGGGGETQYF. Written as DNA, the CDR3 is TGTGCCAGCAGTTACGGTGGGGGCGGCGAGACCCAGTACTTC.

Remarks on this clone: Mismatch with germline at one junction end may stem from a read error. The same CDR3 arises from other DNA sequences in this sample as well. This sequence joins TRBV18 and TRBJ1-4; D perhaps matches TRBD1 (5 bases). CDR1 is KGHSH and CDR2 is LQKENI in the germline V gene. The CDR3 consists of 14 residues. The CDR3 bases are TGCGCCAGCTCCCCTTCCGGGGGAGTTGAAAAACTGTTTTTT. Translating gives CASSPSGGVEKLFF.

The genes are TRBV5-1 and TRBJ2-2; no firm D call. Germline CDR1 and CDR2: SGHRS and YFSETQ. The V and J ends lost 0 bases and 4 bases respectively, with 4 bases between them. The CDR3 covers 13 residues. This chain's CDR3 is CASSLDSTGELFF. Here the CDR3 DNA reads TGCGCCAGCAGCTTGGACTCCACCGGGGAGCTGTTTTTT.